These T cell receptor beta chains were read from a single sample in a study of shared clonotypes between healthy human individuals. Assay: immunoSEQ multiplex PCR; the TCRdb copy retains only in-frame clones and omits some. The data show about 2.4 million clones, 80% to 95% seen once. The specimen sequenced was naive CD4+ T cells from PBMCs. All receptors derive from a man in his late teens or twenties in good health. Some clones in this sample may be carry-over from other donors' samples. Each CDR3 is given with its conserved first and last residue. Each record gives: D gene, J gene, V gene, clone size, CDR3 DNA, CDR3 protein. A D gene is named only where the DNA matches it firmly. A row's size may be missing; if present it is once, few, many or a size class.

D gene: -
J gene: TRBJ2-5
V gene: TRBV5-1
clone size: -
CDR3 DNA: TGCGCCAGCAGTCCCAGGGAGAGCGCGGAGACCCAGTACTTC
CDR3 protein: CASSPRESAETQYF

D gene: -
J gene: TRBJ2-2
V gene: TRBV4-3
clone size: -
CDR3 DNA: TGCGCCAGCAGCCAAGGGGTACCGAACACCGGGGAGCTGTTTTTT
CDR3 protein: CASSQGVPNTGELFF

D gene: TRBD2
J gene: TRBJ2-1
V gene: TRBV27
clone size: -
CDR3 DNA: TGTGCCAGCAGTTTATTTAGCGGGAGTTCCTACAATGAGCAGTTCTTC
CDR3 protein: CASSLFSGSSYNEQFF

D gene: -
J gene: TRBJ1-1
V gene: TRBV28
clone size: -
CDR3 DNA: TGTGCCAGCAGATATACAGGGAATGAAGCTTTCTTT
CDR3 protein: CASRYTGNEAFF

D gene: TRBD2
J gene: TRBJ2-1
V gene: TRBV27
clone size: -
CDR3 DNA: TGTGCCAGCAGTTCCCCAAGCGGGAGGGGGAGGAATGAGCAGTTCTTC
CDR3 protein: CASSSPSGRGRNEQFF

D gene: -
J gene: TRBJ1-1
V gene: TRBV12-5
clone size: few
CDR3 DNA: TGTGCTAGTGGCCTCCGATCTGAAGCTTTCTTT
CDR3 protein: CASGLRSEAFF

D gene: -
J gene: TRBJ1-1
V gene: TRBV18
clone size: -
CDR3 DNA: TGTGCCAGCTTATTTAACCGGGACACTGAAGCTTTCTTT
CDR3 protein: CASLFNRDTEAFF

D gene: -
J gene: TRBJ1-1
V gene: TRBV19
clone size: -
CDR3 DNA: TGTGCCACACGAGGGTGGGGCCCCGGGCTTGCTGAAGCTTTCTTT
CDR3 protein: CATRGWGPGLAEAFF

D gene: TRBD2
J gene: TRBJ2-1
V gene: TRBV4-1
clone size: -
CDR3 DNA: TGCGCCAGCAGCCGTGGTAGAGCGGGAGGGAAGAACAATGAGCAGTTCTTC
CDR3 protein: CASSRGRAGGKNNEQFF

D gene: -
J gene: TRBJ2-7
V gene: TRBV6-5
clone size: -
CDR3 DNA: TGTGCCAGCAGTCCCTCAGCGGGCCACTACGAGCAGTACTTC
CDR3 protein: CASSPSAGHYEQYF

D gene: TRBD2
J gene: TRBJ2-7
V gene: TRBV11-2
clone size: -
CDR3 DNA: TGTGCCAGCAGCTCGATTAGCGGGAGCCCAACCTACGAGCAGTACTTC
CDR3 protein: CASSSISGSPTYEQYF

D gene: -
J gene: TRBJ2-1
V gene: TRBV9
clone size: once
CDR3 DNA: TGTGCCAGCAGCGTACGGGGAGAGCAGTTCTTC
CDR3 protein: CASSVRGEQFF

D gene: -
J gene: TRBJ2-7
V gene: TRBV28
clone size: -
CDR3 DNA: TGTGCCAGCAGTTCGATAGCGGAGCCACGGTACGAGCAGTACTTC
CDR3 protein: CASSSIAEPRYEQYF

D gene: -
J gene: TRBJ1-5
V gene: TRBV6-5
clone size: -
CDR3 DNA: TGTGCCAGCAGTTACTCGATGGGATATCAGCCCCAGCATTTT
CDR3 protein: CASSYSMGYQPQHF

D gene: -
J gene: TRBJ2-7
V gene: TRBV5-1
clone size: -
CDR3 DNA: TGCGCCAGCAGTTTAGTCCGGGACAATCGGTACGAGCAGTACTTC
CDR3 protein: CASSLVRDNRYEQYF

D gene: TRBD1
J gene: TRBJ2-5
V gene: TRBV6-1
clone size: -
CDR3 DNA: TGTGCCAGCAGCGAAAACAGGGGGCGAGAGACCCAGTACTTC
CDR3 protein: CASSENRGRETQYF

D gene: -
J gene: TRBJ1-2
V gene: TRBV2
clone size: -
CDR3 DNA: TGTGCCAGCAGTGAGGAGCTTGGCTACACCTTC
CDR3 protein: CASSEELGYTF

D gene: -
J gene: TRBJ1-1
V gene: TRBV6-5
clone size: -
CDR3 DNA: TGTGCCAGCAGTTACGGCAGGGTGAGCACTGAAGCTTTCTTT
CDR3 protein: CASSYGRVSTEAFF

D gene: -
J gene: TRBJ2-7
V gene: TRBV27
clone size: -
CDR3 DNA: TGTGCCAGCAGGCCACAGGGAGCCTCCTACGAGCAGTACTTC
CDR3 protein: CASRPQGASYEQYF

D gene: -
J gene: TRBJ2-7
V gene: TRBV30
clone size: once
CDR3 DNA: TGTGCCTGGACTAAAGATAATGGGGCACGCGAGCAGTACTTC
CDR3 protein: CAWTKDNGAREQYF

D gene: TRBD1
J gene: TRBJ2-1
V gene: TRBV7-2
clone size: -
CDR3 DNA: TGTGCCAGCAGCTTAGTCGCCGGGACAGGGTACAATGAGCAGTTCTTC
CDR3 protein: CASSLVAGTGYNEQFF

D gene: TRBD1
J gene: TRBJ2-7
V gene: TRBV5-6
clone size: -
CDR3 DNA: TGTGCCAGCAGCGCCAGGGGGCCCTACGAGCAGTACTTC
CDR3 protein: CASSARGPYEQYF

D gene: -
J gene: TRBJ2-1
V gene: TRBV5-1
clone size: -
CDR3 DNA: TGCGCCAGCAGGGGGGCAGCCAGCGGGGACTACAATGAGCAGTTCTTC
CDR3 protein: CASRGAASGDYNEQFF

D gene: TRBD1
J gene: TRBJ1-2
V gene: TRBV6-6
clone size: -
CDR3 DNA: TGTGCCAGCAGCCCCGACAGGGGCAGTGGCTACACCTTC
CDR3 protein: CASSPDRGSGYTF

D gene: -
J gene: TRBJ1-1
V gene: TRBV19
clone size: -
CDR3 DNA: TGTGCCAGCCGATTGGGCTTTCAGAACACTGAAGCTTTCTTT
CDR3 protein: CASRLGFQNTEAFF

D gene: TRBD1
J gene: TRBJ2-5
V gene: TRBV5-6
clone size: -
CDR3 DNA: TGTGCCAGCGGGGCGTCGGGGACAGGGGGACGTTGGACCCAGTACTTC
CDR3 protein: CASGASGTGGRWTQYF

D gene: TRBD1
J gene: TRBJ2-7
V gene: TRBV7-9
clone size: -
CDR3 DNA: TGTGCCAGCAGCTCCCCCGGACAGGCGATAACCTACGAGCAGTACTTC
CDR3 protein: CASSSPGQAITYEQYF

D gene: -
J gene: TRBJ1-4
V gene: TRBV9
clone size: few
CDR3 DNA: TGTGCCAGCAGCAGTCAAGCCGGCACTAATGAAAAACTGTTTTTT
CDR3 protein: CASSSQAGTNEKLFF

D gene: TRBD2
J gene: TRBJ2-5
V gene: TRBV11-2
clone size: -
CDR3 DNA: TGTGCCAGCAGCTTAACCCCCGGGACTAGCGGGAGGTTCGAGACCCAGTACTTC
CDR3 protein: CASSLTPGTSGRFETQYF

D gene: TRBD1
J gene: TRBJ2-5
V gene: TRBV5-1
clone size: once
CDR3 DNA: TGCGCCAGCAGTCGGACAGGAATACAAGAGACCCAGTACTTC
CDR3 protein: CASSRTGIQETQYF

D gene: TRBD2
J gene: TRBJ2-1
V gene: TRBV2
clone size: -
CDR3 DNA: TGTGCCAGCACATCTAGGACTAGCGGGAGTGGCGAGCAGTTCTTC
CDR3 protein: CASTSRTSGSGEQFF

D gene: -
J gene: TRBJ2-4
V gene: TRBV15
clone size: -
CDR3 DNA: TGTGCCACCAGCAGTCGATGGGGCAAAAACATTCAGTACTTC
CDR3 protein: CATSSRWGKNIQYF

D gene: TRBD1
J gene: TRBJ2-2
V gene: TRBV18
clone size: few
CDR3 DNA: TGTGCCAGCTCACCACAGGGGGCGCCCGGGGAGCTGTTTTTT
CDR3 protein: CASSPQGAPGELFF

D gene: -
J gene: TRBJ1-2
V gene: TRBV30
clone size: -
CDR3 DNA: TGTGCCTGGAGTGCGGCCCCGACGGCCGGCTACACCTTC
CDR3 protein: CAWSAAPTAGYTF

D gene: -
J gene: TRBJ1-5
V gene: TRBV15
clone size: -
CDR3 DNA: TGTGCCACCAGCAGGGGGGACGTGAGCAATCAGCCCCAGCATTTT
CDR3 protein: CATSRGDVSNQPQHF

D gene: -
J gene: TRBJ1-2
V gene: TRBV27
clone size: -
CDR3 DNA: TGTGCCAGCAGCACCCAGGGAGGGTCCAGTGGCTACACCTTC
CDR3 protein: CASSTQGGSSGYTF

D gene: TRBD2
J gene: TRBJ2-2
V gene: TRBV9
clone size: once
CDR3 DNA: TGTGCCAGCAGCGTAACCGGGACTAGCGGGAGAAACACCGGGGAGCTGTTTTTT
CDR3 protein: CASSVTGTSGRNTGELFF

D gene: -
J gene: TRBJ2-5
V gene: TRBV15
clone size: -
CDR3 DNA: TGTGCCACCAGCAGAGATGCACGGAACCAAGAGACCCAGTACTTC
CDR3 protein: CATSRDARNQETQYF

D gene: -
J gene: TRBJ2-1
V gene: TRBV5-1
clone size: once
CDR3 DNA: TGCGCCAGCAGCTTGGGCGTGGATTTCACGGCGCTCAATGAGCAGTTCTTC
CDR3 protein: CASSLGVDFTALNEQFF

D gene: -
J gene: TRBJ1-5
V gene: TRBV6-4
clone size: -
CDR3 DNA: TGTGCCAGCAGTGACCCGGGACACCTCTATAGCAATCAGCCCCAGCATTTT
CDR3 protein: CASSDPGHLYSNQPQHF

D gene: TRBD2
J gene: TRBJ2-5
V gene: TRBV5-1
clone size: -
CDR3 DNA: TGCGCCAGCAGCTCCCTGCAGGGGACTAGTTCTACCCAGTACTTC
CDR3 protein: CASSSLQGTSSTQYF

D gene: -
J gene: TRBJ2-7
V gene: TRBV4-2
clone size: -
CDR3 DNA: TGTGCCAGCAGCCCGCCCGGGTTGGGCTACGAGCAGTACTTC
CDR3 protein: CASSPPGLGYEQYF

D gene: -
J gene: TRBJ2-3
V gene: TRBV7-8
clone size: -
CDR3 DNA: TGTGCCAGCAGCTTCGGCGCGGTCACAGATACGCAGTATTTT
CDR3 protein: CASSFGAVTDTQYF

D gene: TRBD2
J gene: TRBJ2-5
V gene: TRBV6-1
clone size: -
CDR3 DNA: TGTGCCAGCAGTGAAACCGGGACTAGCGGTATGCCCCAGTACTTC
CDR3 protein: CASSETGTSGMPQYF

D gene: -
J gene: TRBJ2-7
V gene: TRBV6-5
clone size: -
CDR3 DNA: TGTGCCAGCAGTTACTCGGGGGGTAGGACTACCGAGCAGTACTTC
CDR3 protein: CASSYSGGRTTEQYF

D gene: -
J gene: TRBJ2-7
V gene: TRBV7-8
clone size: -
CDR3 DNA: TGTGCCAGCAGCTTAGCGTCTAGCACTTCGGGCTACGAGCAGTACTTC
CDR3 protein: CASSLASSTSGYEQYF

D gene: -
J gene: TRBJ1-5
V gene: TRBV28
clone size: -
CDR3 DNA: TGTGCCAGCAGTTCAACTGGGATCTATAGCAATCAGCCCCAGCATTTT
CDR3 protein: CASSSTGIYSNQPQHF